This T cell receptor beta chain was obtained from a study of post-analysis software for immune sequencing data (dated by TCRdb to the mid-2010s). Study-level background: The recorded disease courses included relapsing-remitting, secondary progressive and progressive-relapsing multiple sclerosis, and some patients had no subtype annotation. The multiple sclerosis patient repertoires were compared with under 13 previously published healthy control repertoires from donors aged roughly 6 to 27 years. A subset of samples was prepared in parallel using single-end sample barcoding, then pooled and co-amplified after Illumina adapter ligation.

On this clonotype itself: Its antigen is unknown. This may arise from a read error, as a much more abundant clone is one base away.

General findings and caveats noted by the study authors: Direct clustering with F measure showed strong co-clustering of samples prepared in the same batch, prompting a batch-effect correction. The control group was slightly older than the multiple sclerosis patient group. Significantly lower normalized Chao1 diversity was found in multiple sclerosis patients than in controls, suggesting substantial peripheral T-cell clonal expansion. Patients showed significantly higher frequencies than controls for about 5 TRBV segments, among them TRBV5-6, TRBV5-1 and TRBV20-1.

From a lookup of the germline V gene, CDR1 and CDR2 are SGHRS and YFSETQ. The CDR3 measures 15 amino acids from cysteine to phenylalanine. This entry keeps only the CDR3 DNA: 45 bases, framed from base 1. TCR beta repertoires were profiled from peripheral blood of about a dozen young patients with multiple sclerosis to demonstrate the VDJtools post-analysis software. The multiple sclerosis patients were children and adolescents between about 6 and 15 years of age. Library construction relied on PCR. The instrument was an Illumina HiSeq 2500. Unique molecular identifiers were incorporated into TCR beta cDNA libraries to reduce PCR and sequencing biases. Roughly 0.5 million cDNA molecules were obtained per 1 to 10 million input T cells, so each molecule approximated one T cell. The patient libraries were prepared and sequenced using the same protocol as the earlier healthy control dataset. Samples belonging to the same batch were prepared together, multiplexed and sequenced on a shared HiSeq lane. In the original analysis: Raw barcoded reads were processed with MIGEC, and single-read molecular identifier groups were discarded before consensus assembly and CDR3 extraction. VDJtools was used for post-analysis of the clonotype tables, with diversity normalized by down-sampling every dataset to the smallest sample size. To correct batch-related cross-sample contamination, repertoire overlap clustering matched CDR3 amino acid sequences but not nucleotide sequences. The public reads were reanalyzed by TCRdb: fastp trimming at Q25, MiXCR alignment, in-frame beta chains only. Records with the same CDR3 protein are collapsed into one entry carrying the most frequent genes and DNA. The V and J calls reflect TCRdb's pipeline rather than the authors' work. The sample profile shows roughly 700,000 distinct CDR3 sequences; 25% to 30% of them were found once. The top ten clonotypes cover around 0.55% of the sample.

Here the chain combines TRBV5-1 and TRBJ2-1, with a weak D call of TRBD1 (5 bases match). The J call may be mistaken, given a closer DNA end match to TRBJ2-7. The clonotype originates from a girl aged 5-17 years with multiple sclerosis. The sequencing input was blood. The CDR3 reads as follows: CASSLDRSSYNEQYF. At the DNA level, the sequence is TGCGCCAGCAGCTTGGACAGGAGCTCCTACAATGAGCAGTACTTC.